A selection of T cell receptor beta chains follows, all from one sample in a study of cytomegalovirus exposure and HLA in healthy donors. The assay was immunoSEQ multiplex PCR, and TCRdb's table has in-frame clones only and misses some. The table includes 200,000 to 250,000 clones, around 80% detected once. The sequenced material came from PBMCs. These receptors were obtained from a woman aged 30 to 39 in good health and CMV-seropositive. Each CDR3 is given with its conserved first and last residue. D genes are given only for firm matches. The size entry is marked missing in some rows and otherwise reads once, few, many or a size class.

size: NA; D: NA; V: TRBV15; J: TRBJ1-2; CDR3: CATSGSIGGQGYTF; DNA: TGTGCCACCAGCGGATCAATAGGGGGTCAGGGCTACACCTTC
size: NA; D: NA; V: TRBV11-3; J: TRBJ2-7; CDR3: CASSLDGDGTYEQYF; DNA: TGTGCCAGCAGCTTAGATGGGGACGGAACTTACGAGCAGTACTTC
size: many; D: NA; V: TRBV5-1; J: TRBJ2-7; CDR3: CASSFEGYYEQYF; DNA: TGCGCCAGCAGCTTCGAGGGGTATTACGAGCAGTACTTC
size: NA; D: NA; V: TRBV29-1; J: TRBJ1-2; CDR3: CSVEDRYGYTF; DNA: TGCAGCGTTGAAGATCGTTATGGCTACACCTTC
size: NA; D: NA; V: TRBV4-3; J: TRBJ1-5; CDR3: CASSQEAEAFQPQHF; DNA: TGCGCCAGCAGCCAAGAGGCTGAGGCTTTTCAGCCCCAGCATTTT
size: NA; D: NA; V: TRBV5-8; J: TRBJ2-7; CDR3: CASRAGEGIYEQYF; DNA: TGTGCCAGCAGAGCTGGAGAGGGGATCTACGAGCAGTACTTC
size: NA; D: NA; V: TRBV19; J: TRBJ1-1; CDR3: CASSTGQPNTEAFF; DNA: TGTGCCAGTAGCACCGGACAGCCGAACACTGAAGCTTTCTTT
size: NA; D: TRBD2; V: TRBV19; J: TRBJ2-6; CDR3: CASSIASGRKAGANVLTF; DNA: TGTGCCAGTAGTATAGCTAGCGGGAGGAAAGCTGGGGCCAACGTCCTGACTTTC
size: medium-sized; D: NA; V: TRBV6-5; J: TRBJ1-1; CDR3: CASSATSDNLAEAFF; DNA: TGTGCCAGCAGTGCCACCTCGGACAACTTGGCTGAAGCTTTCTTT
size: NA; D: NA; V: TRBV30; J: TRBJ2-1; CDR3: CAWSDHRYNEQFF; DNA: TGTGCCTGGAGTGACCATAGATACAATGAGCAGTTCTTC
size: NA; D: TRBD2; V: TRBV7-9; J: TRBJ2-7; CDR3: CASSSTSGSSYEQYF; DNA: TGTGCCAGCAGCTCCACTAGCGGGAGCTCCTACGAGCAGTACTTC
size: NA; D: TRBD2; V: TRBV4-3; J: TRBJ2-1; CDR3: CASSQAGLAGNEQFF; DNA: TGCGCCAGCAGCCAGGCGGGACTAGCGGGAAATGAGCAGTTCTTC
size: NA; D: NA; V: TRBV9; J: TRBJ2-7; CDR3: CASSADGRGSYEQYF; DNA: TGTGCCAGCAGCGCCGATGGCAGAGGTTCCTACGAGCAGTACTTC
size: NA; D: NA; V: TRBV27; J: TRBJ2-3; CDR3: CASKGLTSTDTQYF; DNA: TGTGCCAGCAAGGGGCTAACAAGCACAGATACGCAGTATTTT
size: NA; D: NA; V: TRBV6-5; J: TRBJ1-1; CDR3: CASSYSPSEWGTEAFF; DNA: TGTGCCAGCAGTTACTCGCCCTCGGAGTGGGGCACTGAAGCTTTCTTT
size: NA; D: TRBD2; V: TRBV15; J: TRBJ2-1; CDR3: CATSVGLAVYNEQFF; DNA: TGTGCCACCAGCGTAGGACTAGCGGTATACAATGAGCAGTTCTTC
size: NA; D: NA; V: TRBV5-1; J: TRBJ2-1; CDR3: CASSLESYNEQFF; DNA: TGCGCCAGCAGCTTGGAATCCTACAATGAGCAGTTCTTC
size: NA; D: NA; V: TRBV7-3; J: TRBJ2-1; CDR3: CASSLTGGLVGNEQFF; DNA: TGTGCCAGCAGCTTAACTGGGGGATTGGTCGGCAATGAGCAGTTCTTC
size: NA; D: TRBD1; V: TRBV5-4; J: TRBJ2-7; CDR3: CASSLTRTGGASEQYF; DNA: TGTGCCAGCAGCCTCACACGCACAGGGGGCGCTTCCGAGCAGTACTTC
size: NA; D: TRBD2; V: TRBV30; J: TRBJ2-3; CDR3: CAWRGGTSGTPALGTDTQYF; DNA: TGTGCCTGGAGAGGCGGGACTAGCGGGACTCCCGCGCTTGGCACAGATACGCAGTATTTT
size: NA; D: NA; V: TRBV19; J: TRBJ2-1; CDR3: CASSIDSGGSYNEQFF; DNA: TGTGCCAGTAGTATAGATAGCGGAGGCTCCTACAATGAGCAGTTCTTC
size: NA; D: NA; V: TRBV5-4; J: TRBJ1-1; CDR3: CASSQAGAMNTEAFF; DNA: TGTGCCAGCAGCCAAGCGGGGGCCATGAACACTGAAGCTTTCTTT
size: NA; D: TRBD2; V: TRBV5-1; J: TRBJ2-3; CDR3: CASSLAGLDTQYF; DNA: TGCGCCAGCAGCTTAGCGGGGTTAGATACGCAGTATTTT
size: NA; D: TRBD2; V: TRBV12-5; J: TRBJ2-5; CDR3: CASGSPSGREETQYF; DNA: TGTGCTAGTGGTTCACCTAGCGGGAGGGAAGAGACCCAGTACTTC
size: NA; D: NA; V: TRBV5-6; J: TRBJ2-1; CDR3: CASSDGAWANSNEQFF; DNA: TGTGCCAGCAGCGACGGGGCGTGGGCGAATTCCAATGAGCAGTTCTTC
size: NA; D: TRBD1; V: TRBV29-1; J: TRBJ2-2; CDR3: CSVADRRDLTGELFF; DNA: TGCAGCGTAGCGGACAGGCGAGACCTCACCGGGGAGCTGTTTTTT
size: NA; D: NA; V: TRBV5-4; J: TRBJ1-1; CDR3: CASSFRGGTEAFF; DNA: TGTGCCAGCAGCTTTAGGGGCGGGACTGAAGCTTTCTTT
size: NA; D: TRBD2; V: TRBV18; J: TRBJ2-7; CDR3: CASSPPLAGTYEQYF; DNA: TGTGCCAGCTCACCACCGCTAGCGGGAACCTACGAGCAGTACTTC
size: NA; D: TRBD1; V: TRBV6-6; J: TRBJ1-2; CDR3: CASSSRTGQGYTF; DNA: TGTGCCAGCAGTTCGCGGACAGGTCAGGGCTACACCTTC
size: NA; D: NA; V: TRBV4-1; J: TRBJ2-1; CDR3: CASSQGGTGSPDEQFF; DNA: TGCGCCAGCAGCCAAGGTGGCACAGGGAGTCCGGATGAGCAGTTCTTC
size: NA; D: TRBD1; V: TRBV19; J: TRBJ1-1; CDR3: CASRQGGRTEAFF; DNA: TGTGCCAGCAGACAGGGCGGAAGGACTGAAGCTTTCTTT
size: NA; D: NA; V: TRBV30; J: TRBJ2-5; CDR3: CAWSIGVGETQYF; DNA: TGTGCCTGGAGTATAGGGGTAGGCGAGACCCAGTACTTC
size: NA; D: NA; V: TRBV7-6; J: TRBJ2-1; CDR3: CASSLSTGNEQFF; DNA: TGTGCCAGCAGCCTCAGCACTGGGAATGAGCAGTTCTTC
size: NA; D: NA; V: TRBV29-1; J: TRBJ2-7; CDR3: CSVLSRDGNYEQYF; DNA: TGCAGCGTCCTATCCCGGGACGGCAACTACGAGCAGTACTTC
size: NA; D: NA; V: TRBV7-2; J: TRBJ2-7; CDR3: CASSSRRGYEQYF; DNA: TGTGCCAGCAGCTCAAGGCGGGGCTACGAGCAGTACTTC
size: NA; D: NA; V: TRBV2; J: TRBJ1-1; CDR3: CASRITQNTEAFF; DNA: TGTGCCAGCAGGATAACACAGAACACTGAAGCTTTCTTT
size: NA; D: NA; V: TRBV6-1; J: TRBJ1-2; CDR3: CASSIYANYGYTF; DNA: TGTGCCAGCAGCATTTACGCTAACTATGGCTACACCTTC
size: NA; D: TRBD1; V: TRBV5-1; J: TRBJ1-5; CDR3: CASSRGTGGNQPQHF; DNA: TGCGCCAGCAGCCGGGGGACAGGGGGCAATCAGCCCCAGCATTTT
size: NA; D: NA; V: TRBV4-1; J: TRBJ2-3; CDR3: CASSQDLTRYTDTQYF; DNA: TGCGCCAGCAGCCAAGATTTGACACGTTACACAGATACGCAGTATTTT
size: NA; D: NA; V: TRBV19; J: TRBJ2-1; CDR3: CASTASSSYNEQFF; DNA: TGTGCCAGTACAGCTTCCAGCTCCTACAATGAGCAGTTCTTC
size: NA; D: NA; V: TRBV7-2; J: TRBJ2-1; CDR3: CASSLGEGEYNEQFF; DNA: TGTGCCAGCAGCTTAGGGGAGGGGGAATACAATGAGCAGTTCTTC
size: NA; D: NA; V: TRBV6-5; J: TRBJ2-6; CDR3: CASRTGFGANVLTF; DNA: TGTGCCAGCAGAACAGGGTTTGGGGCCAACGTCCTGACTTTC
size: NA; D: TRBD2; V: TRBV4-1; J: TRBJ2-1; CDR3: CASSLGTTQYNEQFF; DNA: TGCGCCAGCAGCCTGGGGACTACCCAATACAATGAGCAGTTCTTC
size: NA; D: NA; V: TRBV29-1; J: TRBJ2-6; CDR3: CSVEEGLDSGANVLTF; DNA: TGCAGCGTTGAAGAAGGACTGGACTCTGGGGCCAACGTCCTGACTTTC
size: NA; D: NA; V: TRBV9; J: TRBJ2-1; CDR3: CASSVGERSSYNEQFF; DNA: TGTGCCAGCAGCGTAGGGGAGCGGAGCTCCTACAATGAGCAGTTCTTC
size: NA; D: NA; V: TRBV6-5; J: TRBJ2-1; CDR3: CASSELAEYDEQFF; DNA: TGTGCCAGCAGCGAACTAGCTGAATACGATGAGCAGTTCTTC
size: NA; D: NA; V: TRBV2; J: TRBJ1-5; CDR3: CASSRKGRDQPQHF; DNA: TGTGCCAGCAGTCGTAAAGGACGGGATCAGCCCCAGCATTTT
size: once; D: TRBD1; V: TRBV19; J: TRBJ2-2; CDR3: CASRVGQGDTGELFF; DNA: TGTGCCAGTAGGGTCGGACAGGGGGACACCGGGGAGCTGTTTTTT
size: NA; D: NA; V: TRBV27; J: TRBJ2-7; CDR3: CASSPAASVGTEQYF; DNA: TGTGCCAGCAGTCCCGCTGCTAGCGTAGGTACCGAGCAGTACTTC
size: NA; D: NA; V: TRBV14; J: TRBJ1-1; CDR3: CASSPGPNTEAFF; DNA: TGTGCCAGCAGCCCGGGACCGAACACTGAAGCTTTCTTT
size: NA; D: TRBD1; V: TRBV28; J: TRBJ1-2; CDR3: CASSLASSSGGAWGYTF; DNA: TGTGCCAGCAGTCTAGCCAGTTCCTCAGGGGGCGCGTGGGGCTACACCTTC
size: NA; D: TRBD1; V: TRBV28; J: TRBJ2-3; CDR3: CASRTGESTDTQYF; DNA: TGTGCCAGCCGGACAGGGGAGAGCACAGATACGCAGTATTTT